Below are 32 T cell receptor beta chains sequenced from a single sample in a study of blood T cell repertoires in COVID-19. The repertoire was sequenced with immunoSEQ multiplex PCR; TCRdb's copy has only in-frame clones and lacks some. The data show roughly 39,000 clones, with 85% to 95% seen just once and 5% to 7% held by the top ten. Source material: peripheral blood. The source of these receptors is a human donor in a cohort sampled during active COVID-19.

The chain links TRBV30 to TRBJ1-1; 8 bases fit TRBD1. J was trimmed by 10 bases and V by 4 bases; bases with no gene match: 5. The germline CDR1 and CDR2 sequences are GTSNPN and SVGIG (reference sequence). This CDR3 has 11 amino acids. CDR3 loop: CAWTVGQAAFF. The CDR3 DNA sequence: TGTGCCTGGACCGTGGGACAGGCAGCTTTCTTT.

This chain's CDR3 is CASSMKAPPRWETQYF. CDR3 nucleotides: TGTGCCAGTAGTATGAAGGCGCCCCCTAGGTGGGAGACCCAGTACTTC. This rearrangement joins TRBV19 to TRBJ2-5; D not certain. Between the trimmed V and J ends, which lost 3 bases and 5 bases, there was a span of 19 bases. The CDR3 spans 16 residues. Germline CDR1 reads LNHDA; CDR2 reads SQIVND (reference sequence).

This clone was seen a single time. The chain links TRBV7-3 to TRBJ2-2, with 11 nucleotides matching TRBD2. The CDR3 contains 19 residues. The J segment lost 1 base and the V segment lost 6 bases, leaving 13 bases of the junction unmatched. Germline V gene data show CDR1 as SGHTA and CDR2 as FQGTGA. This chain's CDR3 is CASRPGLAAGLGNTGELFF. The CDR3 DNA follows: TGTGCCAGCAGACCGGGACTAGCGGCGGGATTGGGGAACACCGGGGAGCTGTTTTTT.

The CDR3 DNA reads TGTGCCAGCAGCCAAACACCGGGACAGGCAACCTACGAGCAGTACTTC. This translates into CASSQTPGQATYEQYF. J is TRBJ2-7 and V is TRBV3-1 (or the pseudogene TRBV3-2); 8 bases line up with TRBD1. This CDR3 has 16 residues. Germline loops: CDR1 LGHDT, CDR2 YNNKEL (reference sequence). V was pared by 2 bases and J by 2 bases, with 8 bases of the junction left unmatched.

The chain employs TRBV7-9 and TRBJ2-2, with unresolved D. CDR1 SEHNR and CDR2 FQNEAQ come from the germline V gene (reference sequence). Trimming cost V 10 bases and J 6 bases, with 3 bases left between them. This CDR3 has 9 amino acids. The CDR3 sequence is CATSGELFF. In DNA, the CDR3 is TGTGCCACTTCCGGGGAGCTGTTTTTT.

V and J are TRBV27 and TRBJ1-6; 8 bases match TRBD1. Germline loops: CDR1 MNHEY, CDR2 SMNVEV (reference sequence). V shed 2 bases, J shed 10 bases, and the junction held 10 bases outside the gene matches. The CDR3 spans 16 residues. The CDR3, as DNA: TGTGCCAGCAGTTTAGATCAGGGGGCGCGAAACTCACCCCTCCACTTT. Translated: CASSLDQGARNSPLHF.

V is TRBV6-6 and J is TRBJ2-7, with 9 positions matching TRBD2. The CDR3 consists of 14 residues. After removal of 6 bases from V and 2 bases from J, the junction contained 5 bases not matched to a gene. Germline values: CDR1 MNHNY, CDR2 SVGAGI (reference sequence). The CDR3 nucleotides read TGTGCCAGCAGCCCCGGGACTAGCACCTACGAGCAGTACTTC. Translated, it gives CASSPGTSTYEQYF.

The chain has TRBV30 and TRBJ1-2; D perhaps matches TRBD1 (5 bases). Germline lookup yields CDR1 GTSNPN and CDR2 SVGIG (reference sequence). The CDR3 contains 13 residues. V was cut by 5 bases and J by 6 bases, with 16 bases left in between. CDR3 amino acids: CAWEDIARDGYTF. In nucleotides, the CDR3 is TGTGCCTGGGAGGACATCGCAAGAGATGGCTACACCTTC.

V usage is TRBV5-1 and J usage is TRBJ2-3, with 9 nucleotides matching TRBD2. This CDR3 has 14 amino acids. Germline lookup yields CDR1 SGHRS and CDR2 YFSETQ. V gave up 6 bases and J gave up 6 bases; unmatched junction bases: 8. Written as DNA, the CDR3 is TGCGCCAGCAATCAGGCGGGGGGGATTGATACGCAGTATTTT. Encoded protein: CASNQAGGIDTQYF.

This sequence joins TRBV9 and TRBJ2-7; 7 positions agree with TRBD1. This CDR3 is built from 15 residues. Per germline, CDR1 SGDLS and CDR2 YYNGEE. J was trimmed by 4 bases and V by 0 bases; bases with no gene match: 7. The CDR3 DNA follows: TGTGCCAGCAGCGTAGCGGCAGGGGGTCTTTACGAGCAGTACTTC. Amino acids: CASSVAAGGLYEQYF.

CDR3 DNA: TGTGCCAGCAACCGACAGGGAACGGATGAAAAACTGTTTTTT. Its protein is CASNRQGTDEKLFF. The rearrangement joins TRBV9 to TRBJ1-4, with 7 bases matching TRBD1. The J segment lost 6 bases and the V segment lost 6 bases, leaving 8 bases of the junction unmatched. The CDR3 length is 14 residues. Per the germline V gene, CDR1 is SGDLS and CDR2 is YYNGEE.

The rearrangement uses TRBV15 and TRBJ2-5, with D uncertain. The CDR3 is 16 amino acids. Germline lookup yields CDR1 LNHNV and CDR2 YYDKDF (reference sequence). V was shortened by 2 bases and J by 1 base, with 14 bases between the two germline ends. DNA for the CDR3: TGTGCCACCAGCAGAATCAAGAGATCAGGCCAAGAGACCCAGTACTTC. It codes for CATSRIKRSGQETQYF. Combining the CDR3 with reference TRBV15 and TRBJ2-5 gives the whole variable domain DAMVIQNPRYQVTQFGKPVTLSCSQTLNHNVMYWYQQKSSQAPKLLFHYYDKDFNNEADTPDNFQSRRPNTSFCFLDIRSPGLGDTAMYLCATSRIKRSGQETQYFGPGTRLLVL.

V gene TRBV5-1 combines with J gene TRBJ1-1, with 11 bases identical to TRBD1. CDR3 size: 13 residues. V lost 5 bases, J lost 3 bases, and 0 bases stayed unmatched. Germline values: CDR1 SGHRS, CDR2 YFSETQ. For the CDR3, the DNA is TGCGCCAGCAGGGGACAGGGGGACACTGAAGCTTTCTTT. Protein: CASRGQGDTEAFF.

The V call is TRBV20-1, the J call TRBJ2-7; 7 bases are shared with TRBD2. The V segment lost 3 bases and the J segment 2 bases; nucleotides outside the gene matches: 7. Germline CDR1 and CDR2: DFQATT and SNEGSKA (reference sequence). This CDR3 spans 14 amino acids. The CDR3 is CSASGAGTTYEQYF. The CDR3 bases are TGCAGTGCTAGTGGGGCAGGGACTACCTACGAGCAGTACTTC.

The gene calls are TRBV11-2 and TRBJ2-2; D might be TRBD2 (7 bases). CDR3 size: 13 residues. V lost 5 bases, J lost 8 bases, and 12 bases lay in between. The germline V gene has CDR1 SGHAT and CDR2 FQNNGV. For the CDR3, the DNA is TGTGCCAGCAGCCCCGGGGGGCCGGGGGAGCTGTTTTTT. Encoded protein: CASSPGGPGELFF.

The chain employs TRBV28 and TRBJ1-5, with D possibly being TRBD1 (5 bases). CDR1 and CDR2 from the germline V gene are MDHEN and SYDVKM. V lost 6 bases and J lost 3, with 15 bases in between. The CDR3 is made up of 15 amino acids. CDR3 nucleotide sequence: TGTGCCAGCAGCAAGGCAGACAGAAACAATCAGCCCCAGCATTTT. This encodes CASSKADRNNQPQHF.

The chain has TRBV5-1 and TRBJ2-7; 10 bases fit TRBD1. V dropped 4 bases and J dropped 6; count of bases not matched to a gene: 7. CDR1 and CDR2 from the germline V gene are SGHRS and YFSETQ. The CDR3 sequence is 14 residues long. DNA for the CDR3: TGCGCCAGCAGCAAGGACAGGGGGGCCGGCGAGCAGTACTTC. Translation: CASSKDRGAGEQYF.

The chain employs TRBV6-2 or TRBV6-3 and TRBJ1-5, with 10 positions matching TRBD1. J gave up 0 bases and V 5 bases, and 7 bases lay outside the gene matches. The germline V gene encodes CDR1 MNHEY and CDR2 SVGEGT. The CDR3 is 17 amino acids. The CDR3 loop reads CASSSDRGQNSNQPQHF. CDR3 nucleotide sequence: TGTGCCAGCAGTAGCGACAGGGGGCAGAATAGCAATCAGCCCCAGCATTTT.

The chain employs TRBV10-1 and TRBJ2-7; 8 positions match TRBD1. The length of the CDR3 is 15 residues. V trimming: 11 bases; J trimming: 2 bases; junction bases outside the gene matches: 14. Germline V lookup: CDR1 WNHNN, CDR2 SYGVQD (reference sequence). CDR3 in DNA: TGCGCCGGACCCCGAGCTGGGACAGGACCCTACGAGCAGTACTTC. It encodes CAGPRAGTGPYEQYF.

The chain employs TRBV29-1 and TRBJ2-1; possibly TRBD1 for D (5 bases). The ends were cut back, 2 bases at V and 10 bases at J, with 12 bases in the middle. The CDR3 has 12 residues. CDR1 and CDR2 from the germline V gene are SQVTM and ANQGSEA. The CDR3 nucleotides are TGCAGCGTTGAACCAGGGCCGAGGGAGCAGTTCTTC. Its protein is CSVEPGPREQFF.

The chain couples TRBV21-1 to TRBJ2-7; the D call in the table, TRBD2, was not verified against the DNA. TRBV21-1 constitutes a pseudogene. This CDR3 spans 16 amino acids. CDR3 residues: CASSKGPGTPFHEQYF. As DNA, the CDR3 is TGTGCCAGCAGCAAAGGCCCGGGGACTCCCTTCCACGAGCAGTACTTC.

The CDR3 reads CAISDTSGQFKETQYF. The CDR3 DNA reads TGTGCCATCAGCGACACGAGCGGACAGTTTAAAGAGACCCAGTACTTC. This chain uses TRBV10-3 with TRBJ2-5; D may be TRBD1 (6 bases). This CDR3 is built from 16 residues. The V gene lost 6 bases and the J gene lost 3 bases, with 20 bases spanning the gap. The germline V gene encodes CDR1 ENHRY and CDR2 SYGVKD.

The chain joins TRBV18 to TRBJ1-3; 9 bases match TRBD1. Trimming at V came to 4 bases and at J to 3 bases, leaving 4 bases not matched to a gene. The CDR3 has 15 residues. Germline CDR1 is KGHSH and CDR2 is LQKENI. The CDR3 DNA is TGTGCCAGCTCACGGGACAGGGAGATTGGAAACACCATATATTTT. This translates into CASSRDREIGNTIYF.

The chain uses TRBV6-4 and TRBJ2-1; 11 bases are a match to TRBD2. V trimming: 3 bases; J trimming: 4 bases; junction bases outside the gene matches: 2. Germline lookup yields CDR1 MRHNA and CDR2 SNTAGT. This CDR3 contains 15 residues. DNA of the CDR3: TGTGCCAGCAGTGAGTCTAGCGGGGGGTACAATGAGCAGTTCTTC. Amino acids: CASSESSGGYNEQFF.

This chain connects TRBV12-5 to TRBJ2-7, with D possibly TRBD1 on 6 matching bases. Germline assignment: CDR1 LGHNT and CDR2 FRNRAP. V lost 4 bases and J 2 bases, leaving 21 bases between the germline ends. The CDR3 consists of 17 residues. CDR3 protein: CASGSSPRVAGAYEQYF. For the CDR3, the DNA is TGTGCTAGTGGTTCATCACCTCGGGTAGCAGGGGCCTACGAGCAGTACTTC.

This clone has only one observation. The V and J genes are TRBV9 and TRBJ2-2, with TRBD1 matching over 11 bases. The junction had 7 bases not matched to a gene; V was cut back by 3 bases and J by 6 bases. Germline-derived CDR1 and CDR2 are SGDLS and YYNGEE. This CDR3 has 16 residues. CDR3 region: CASSARDRGRSGELFF. Here the CDR3 DNA reads TGTGCCAGCAGCGCCCGGGACAGGGGGAGGTCCGGGGAGCTGTTTTTT.

V usage is TRBV4-1 and J usage is TRBJ2-1, with D perhaps matching TRBD2 (5 bases). Trimming took 4 bases from V and 5 from J, leaving 21 bases between them. The CDR3 spans 17 residues. Germline lookup yields CDR1 MGHRA and CDR2 YSYEKL. The CDR3 sequence is CASSRSGETKPNNEQFF. CDR3 bases: TGCGCCAGCAGCCGATCCGGGGAAACAAAACCTAACAATGAGCAGTTCTTC.

The chain carries TRBV6-2 or TRBV6-3 and TRBJ1-2; D gene ambiguous. CDR3 length equals 12 residues. Germline CDR1 reads MNHEY; CDR2 reads SVGEGT. V lost 3 bases to trimming and J lost 14 bases, with 16 bases between them. The CDR3 region has the DNA TGTGCCAGCAGTTATTGGCAGCGGCCCGAGACCTTC. Translating it yields CASSYWQRPETF.

The rearrangement joins TRBV6-5 to TRBJ1-2; TRBD1 agrees at 8 bases. With 6 bases clipped from V and 10 bases from J, the junction kept 4 bases outside the gene matches. The V gene's germline CDR1 is MNHEY and CDR2 SVGAGI. CDR3 length: 11 residues. The CDR3: CASREDRAYTF. CDR3 nucleotides: TGTGCCAGCAGGGAGGACAGGGCCTACACCTTC.

V is TRBV18 and J is TRBJ2-1, with 13 bases that match TRBD2. V was pared by 5 bases and J by 6 bases, with 4 bases of the junction left unmatched. The CDR3 extends over 15 amino acids. Germline CDR1 reads KGHSH; CDR2 reads LQKENI. The CDR3 nucleotides read TGTGCCAGCTCATCGGGACTAGCGGGAATCAATGAGCAGTTCTTC. This translates into CASSSGLAGINEQFF.

The chain joins TRBV2 to TRBJ2-1; 8 bases fit TRBD1. The CDR3 runs to 14 residues. Germline V gene sequence: CDR1 SNHLY, CDR2 FYNNEI. V shed 6 bases and J 6 bases; nucleotides not matched to a gene: 7. The CDR3 loop reads CASREPGTGNEQFF. The DNA of the CDR3 is TGTGCCAGCAGAGAGCCCGGGACAGGCAATGAGCAGTTCTTC.

This clone was seen only once. The V gene is TRBV30, the J gene TRBJ2-3; D unresolved. The V end lost 0 bases, the J end lost 6 bases, and 10 bases lay between the germline ends. The CDR3 length is 13 residues. The V gene's germline CDR1 is GTSNPN and CDR2 SVGIG (reference sequence). The CDR3 region has the DNA TGTGCCTGGAGTGTCCCAGGTCGCGATACGCAGTATTTT. Its protein product is CAWSVPGRDTQYF.